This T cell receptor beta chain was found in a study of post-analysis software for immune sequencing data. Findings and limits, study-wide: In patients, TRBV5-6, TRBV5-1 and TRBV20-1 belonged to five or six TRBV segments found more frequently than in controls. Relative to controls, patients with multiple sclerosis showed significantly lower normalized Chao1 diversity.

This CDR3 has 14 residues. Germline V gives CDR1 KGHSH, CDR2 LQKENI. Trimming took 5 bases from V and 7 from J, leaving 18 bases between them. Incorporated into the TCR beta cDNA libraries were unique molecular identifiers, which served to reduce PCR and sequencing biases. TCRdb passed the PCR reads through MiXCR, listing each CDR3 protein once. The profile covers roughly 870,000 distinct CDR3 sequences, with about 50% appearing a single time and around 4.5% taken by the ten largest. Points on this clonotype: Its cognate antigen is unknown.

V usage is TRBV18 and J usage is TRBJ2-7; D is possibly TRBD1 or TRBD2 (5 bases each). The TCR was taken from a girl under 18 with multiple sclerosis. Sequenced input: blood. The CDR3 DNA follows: TGTGCCAGCTCAGGCCGACAGACCCGCGGGGAGCAGTACTTC. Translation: CASSGRQTRGEQYF. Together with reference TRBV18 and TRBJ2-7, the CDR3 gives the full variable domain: NAGVMQNPRHLVRRRGQEARLRCSPMKGHSHVYWYRQLPEEGLKFMVYLQKENIIDESGMPKERFSAEFPKEGPSILRIQQVVRGDSAAYFCASSGRQTRGEQYFGPGTRLTVT.